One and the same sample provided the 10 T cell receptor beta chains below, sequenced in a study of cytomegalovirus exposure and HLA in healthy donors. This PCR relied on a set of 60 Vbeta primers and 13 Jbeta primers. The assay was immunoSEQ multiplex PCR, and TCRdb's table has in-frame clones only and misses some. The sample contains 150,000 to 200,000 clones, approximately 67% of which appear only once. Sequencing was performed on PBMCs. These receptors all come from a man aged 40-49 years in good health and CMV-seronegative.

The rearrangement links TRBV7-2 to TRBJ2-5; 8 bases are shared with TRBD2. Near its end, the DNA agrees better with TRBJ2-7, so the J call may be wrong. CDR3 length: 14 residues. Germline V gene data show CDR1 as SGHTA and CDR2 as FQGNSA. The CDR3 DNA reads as TGTGCCAGCAGCTTCAGCGGGAGTTTTGACGAGCAGTACTTC. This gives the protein CASSFSGSFDEQYF.

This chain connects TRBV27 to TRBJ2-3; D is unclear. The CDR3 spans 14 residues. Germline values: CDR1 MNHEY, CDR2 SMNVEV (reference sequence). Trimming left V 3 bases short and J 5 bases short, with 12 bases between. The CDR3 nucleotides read TGTGCCAGCAGTTTGAGTTGGTTCGGAGATACGCAGTATTTT. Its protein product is CASSLSWFGDTQYF.

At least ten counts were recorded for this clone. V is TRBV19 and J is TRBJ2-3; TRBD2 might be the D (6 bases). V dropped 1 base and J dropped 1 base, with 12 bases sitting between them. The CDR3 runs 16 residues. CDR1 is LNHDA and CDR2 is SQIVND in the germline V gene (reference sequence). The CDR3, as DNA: TGTGCCAGTAGTATAGCCGGAGGGTTTGGCACAGATACGCAGTATTTT. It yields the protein CASSIAGGFGTDTQYF.

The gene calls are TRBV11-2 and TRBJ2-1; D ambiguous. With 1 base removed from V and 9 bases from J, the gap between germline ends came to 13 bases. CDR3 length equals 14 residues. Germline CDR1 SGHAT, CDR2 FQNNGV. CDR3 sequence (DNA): TGTGCCAGCAGCTTAGGCGCCTCTCCGGGTGAGCAGTTCTTC. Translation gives CASSLGASPGEQFF.

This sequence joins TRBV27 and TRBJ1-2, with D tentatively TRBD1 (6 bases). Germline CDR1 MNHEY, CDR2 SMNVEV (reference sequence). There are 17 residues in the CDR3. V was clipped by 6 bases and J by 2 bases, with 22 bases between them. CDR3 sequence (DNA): TGTGCCAGCAGGGGGGGGGTAAAAGCGGACAGCAACTATGGCTACACCTTC. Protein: CASRGGVKADSNYGYTF.

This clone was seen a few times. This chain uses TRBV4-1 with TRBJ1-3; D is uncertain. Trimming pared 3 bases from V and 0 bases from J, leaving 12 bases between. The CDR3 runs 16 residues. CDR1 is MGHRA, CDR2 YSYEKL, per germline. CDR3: CASSHETATSGNTIYF. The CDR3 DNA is TGCGCCAGCAGCCATGAGACTGCAACCTCTGGAAACACCATATATTTT.

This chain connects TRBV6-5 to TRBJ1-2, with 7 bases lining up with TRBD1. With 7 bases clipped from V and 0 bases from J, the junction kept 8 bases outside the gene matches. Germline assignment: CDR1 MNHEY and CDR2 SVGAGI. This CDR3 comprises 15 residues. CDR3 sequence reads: CASTPIDRANYGYTF. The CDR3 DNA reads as TGTGCCAGCACCCCTATTGACAGGGCTAACTATGGCTACACCTTC.

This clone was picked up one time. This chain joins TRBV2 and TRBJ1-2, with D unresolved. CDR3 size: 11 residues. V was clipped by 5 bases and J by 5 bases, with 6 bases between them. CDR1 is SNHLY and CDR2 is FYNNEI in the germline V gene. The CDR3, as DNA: TGTGCCAGCAGTCGCGGATATGGCTACACCTTC. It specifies CASSRGYGYTF.

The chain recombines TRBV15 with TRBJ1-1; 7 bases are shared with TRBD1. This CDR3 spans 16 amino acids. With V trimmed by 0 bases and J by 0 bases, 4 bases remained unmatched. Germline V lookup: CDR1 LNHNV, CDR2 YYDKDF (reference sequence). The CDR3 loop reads CATSRDGQAMNTEAFF. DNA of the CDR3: TGTGCCACCAGCAGAGATGGACAGGCGATGAACACTGAAGCTTTCTTT. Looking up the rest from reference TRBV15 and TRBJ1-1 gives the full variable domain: DAMVIQNPRYQVTQFGKPVTLSCSQTLNHNVMYWYQQKSSQAPKLLFHYYDKDFNNEADTPDNFQSRRPNTSFCFLDIRSPGLGDTAMYLCATSRDGQAMNTEAFFGQGTRLTVV.

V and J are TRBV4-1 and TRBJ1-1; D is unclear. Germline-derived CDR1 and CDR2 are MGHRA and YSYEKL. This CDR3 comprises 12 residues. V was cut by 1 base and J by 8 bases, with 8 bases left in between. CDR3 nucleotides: TGCGCCAGCAGCCAAGTGGGCAGCGAAGCTTTCTTT. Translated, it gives CASSQVGSEAFF.